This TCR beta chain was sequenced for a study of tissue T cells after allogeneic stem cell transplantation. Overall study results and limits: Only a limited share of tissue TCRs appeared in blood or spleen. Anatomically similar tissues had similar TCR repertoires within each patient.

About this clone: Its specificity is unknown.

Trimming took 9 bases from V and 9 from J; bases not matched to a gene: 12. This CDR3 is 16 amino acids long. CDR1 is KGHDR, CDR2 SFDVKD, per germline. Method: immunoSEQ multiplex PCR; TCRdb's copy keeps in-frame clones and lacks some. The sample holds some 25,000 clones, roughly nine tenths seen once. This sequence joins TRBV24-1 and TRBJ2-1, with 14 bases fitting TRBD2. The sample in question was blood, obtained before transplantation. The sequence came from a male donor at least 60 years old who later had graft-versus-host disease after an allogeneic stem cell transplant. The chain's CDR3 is CATEGGGLAGEGEQFF. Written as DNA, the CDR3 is TGTGCCACCGAGGGAGGGGGACTAGCGGGAGAGGGTGAGCAGTTCTTC.